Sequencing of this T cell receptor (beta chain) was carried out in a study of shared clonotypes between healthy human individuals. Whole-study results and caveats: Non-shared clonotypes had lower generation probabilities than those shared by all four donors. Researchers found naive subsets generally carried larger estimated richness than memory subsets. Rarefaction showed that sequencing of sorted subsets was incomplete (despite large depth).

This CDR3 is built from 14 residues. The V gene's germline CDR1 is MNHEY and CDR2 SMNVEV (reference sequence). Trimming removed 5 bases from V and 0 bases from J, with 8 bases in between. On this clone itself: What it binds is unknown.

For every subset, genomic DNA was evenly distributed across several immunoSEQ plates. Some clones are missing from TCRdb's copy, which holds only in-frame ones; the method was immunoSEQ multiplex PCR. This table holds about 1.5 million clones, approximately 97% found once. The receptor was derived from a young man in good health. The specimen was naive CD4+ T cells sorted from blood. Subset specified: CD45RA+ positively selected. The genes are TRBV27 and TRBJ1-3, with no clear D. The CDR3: CASSRSISGNTIYF. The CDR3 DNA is TGTGCCAGCAGTCGATCAATCTCTGGAAACACCATATATTTT.